What follows are 27 T cell receptor beta chains derived from one specimen sequenced in a study of Ad26.COV2.S vaccination and SARS-CoV-2 variants. Sequenced by immunoSEQ multiplex PCR; TCRdb stores in-frame clones only, minus some. The sample consists of 300,000 to 400,000 clones, around nine tenths of them appearing once. The treatment here: roughly 20 received Ad26.COV2.S at low or high dose, single or two shots; roughly five received placebo; per-sample allocation not given. The samples were gathered on day 63 after the first injection of vaccine or placebo. Material: peripheral blood, obtained in a trial of Ad26.COV2.S vaccine versus placebo. The origin of the receptors is a person between 18 and 65 years old who received the Ad26.COV2.S COVID-19 vaccine or a placebo.

The chain has TRBV5-1 and TRBJ1-5; no clear D gene. V was pared by 1 base and J by 1 base, with 9 bases between. The germline CDR1 and CDR2 sequences are SGHRS and YFSETQ. There are 15 residues in the CDR3. The CDR3 is CASSLSDGSNQPQHF. The CDR3 DNA follows: TGCGCCAGCAGCTTGTCCGATGGGAGCAATCAGCCCCAGCATTTT. The full variable domain, its missing parts supplied by reference TRBV5-1 and TRBJ1-5, is KAGVTQTPRYLIKTRGQQVTLSCSPISGHRSVSWYQQTPGQGLQFLFEYFSETQRNKGNFPGRFSGRQFSNSRSEMNVSTLELGDSALYLCASSLSDGSNQPQHFGDGTRLSIL.

Only one count was recorded for this clone. V gene TRBV19 combines with J gene TRBJ1-5, with 10 bases lining up with TRBD1. J was trimmed by 4 bases and V by 3 bases; bases with no gene match: 3. Germline V gives CDR1 LNHDA, CDR2 SQIVND (reference sequence). The length of the CDR3 is 15 residues. DNA for the CDR3: TGTGCCAGTAGTATCCGGGACAGGGGTAATCAGCCCCAGCATTTT. Its protein product is CASSIRDRGNQPQHF.

In this sample, this clone turned up once. This rearrangement joins TRBV18 to TRBJ2-1; no definite D call. Per the germline V gene, CDR1 is KGHSH and CDR2 is LQKENI. The CDR3 covers 16 residues. Trimming cost V 0 bases and J 8 bases, with 17 bases left between them. CDR3 region: CASSPPLRHTVHEQFF. Written as DNA, the CDR3 is TGTGCCAGCTCACCACCACTCCGCCATACTGTCCATGAGCAGTTCTTC. Variable domain in full (rest from reference TRBV18 and TRBJ2-1): NAGVMQNPRHLVRRRGQEARLRCSPMKGHSHVYWYRQLPEEGLKFMVYLQKENIIDESGMPKERFSAEFPKEGPSILRIQQVVRGDSAAYFCASSPPLRHTVHEQFFGPGTRLTVL.

CDR3 DNA sequence: TGTGCCAGCAGCCCGTCGACAGGGGATTATGGCTACACCTTC. Its translation: CASSPSTGDYGYTF. J is TRBJ1-2 and V is TRBV7-8; 8 bases are a match to TRBD1. The CDR3 runs 14 residues. The germline V gene encodes CDR1 SGHVS and CDR2 FQNEAQ. Trimming at V came to 5 bases and at J to 5 bases, leaving 7 bases not matched to a gene. Combining the CDR3 with reference TRBV7-8 and TRBJ1-2 gives the whole variable domain GAGVSQSPRYKVAKRGQDVALRCDPISGHVSLFWYQQALGQGPEFLTYFQNEAQLDKSGLPSDRFFAERPEGSVSTLKIQRTQQEDSAVYLCASSPSTGDYGYTFGSGTRLTVV.

The CDR3 is CASSPGDGRVEKLFF. The CDR3 DNA is TGTGCCAGCTCACCTGGGGACGGACGGGTTGAAAAACTGTTTTTT. The genes are TRBV18 and TRBJ1-4, with D possibly TRBD1 on 5 matching bases. Germline V gene data show CDR1 as KGHSH and CDR2 as LQKENI. Deletions cut 3 bases from V and 7 bases from J, with 15 bases between. This CDR3 spans 15 amino acids.

The chain carries TRBV28 and TRBJ1-2, with TRBD1 matching over 8 bases. The CDR3 totals 13 residues. The germline V gene has CDR1 MDHEN and CDR2 SYDVKM. The V and J ends lost 6 bases and 6 bases, in that order; junction bases with no gene match: 6. The CDR3: CASSPGGSDGYTF. CDR3 in DNA: TGTGCCAGCAGCCCAGGGGGCTCGGATGGCTACACCTTC.

DNA for the CDR3: TGTGCCAGTAGTATTATCCGGGGAAGGCGGAATTCACCCCTCCACTTT. This encodes CASSIIRGRRNSPLHF. The V and J genes are TRBV19 and TRBJ1-6; D gene unclear. The CDR3 is 16 amino acids. Trimming took off 3 bases at V and 7 bases at J, with 16 bases between the two ends. The germline CDR1 and CDR2 sequences are LNHDA and SQIVND (reference sequence). Full variable domain (rest looked up from reference TRBV19 and TRBJ1-6): DGGITQSPKYLFRKEGQNVTLSCEQNLNHDAMYWYRQDPGQGLRLIYYSQIVNDFQKGDIAEGYSVSREKKESFPLTVTSAQKNPTAFYLCASSIIRGRRNSPLHFGNGTRLTVT.

V usage is TRBV18 and J usage is TRBJ1-1; D is unclear. CDR1 and CDR2 from the germline V gene are KGHSH and LQKENI. V was shortened by 1 base and J by 1 base, with 10 bases between the two germline ends. The length of the CDR3 is 15 residues. The CDR3 reads CASSPLGPQNTEAFF. The CDR3 DNA follows: TGTGCCAGCTCACCACTTGGGCCTCAGAACACTGAAGCTTTCTTT.

The V call is TRBV6-5, the J call TRBJ1-1, with TRBD1 matching 10 bases. Losses at the gene ends were 7 bases for V and 3 bases for J; bases not matched to a gene: 5. Germline V gene data show CDR1 as MNHEY and CDR2 as SVGAGI. This CDR3 comprises 14 residues. The CDR3 DNA reads TGTGCCAGCATGCTGGACAGGGGGGACACTGAAGCTTTCTTT. Its protein is CASMLDRGDTEAFF.

The chain couples TRBV7-2 to TRBJ1-2; unclear D gene. This CDR3 comprises 13 residues. In germline, CDR1 is SGHTA, CDR2 FQGNSA. V was clipped by 0 bases and J by 4 bases, with 6 bases between them. The CDR3 loop is CASSLAAGYGYTF. Written as DNA, the CDR3 is TGTGCCAGCAGCTTAGCGGCAGGCTATGGCTACACCTTC.

The chain uses TRBV10-3 and TRBJ2-3; possibly TRBD1 or TRBD2 for D (6 bases each). Trimming cost V 11 bases and J 1 base, with 19 bases left between them. CDR3 length: 15 amino acids. The germline CDR1 and CDR2 sequences are ENHRY and SYGVKD. As DNA, the CDR3 is TGTGCCCTCGGGGGCGGGGTTGGTGGCACAGATACGCAGTATTTT. Translation: CALGGGVGGTDTQYF.

V gene TRBV7-9 combines with J gene TRBJ2-5; D ambiguous. Germline V gene lookup returns CDR1 SEHNR and CDR2 FQNEAQ (reference sequence). The CDR3 contains 12 residues. Trimming shortened V by 5 bases and J by 9 bases, and 13 bases separated the two germline ends. CDR3 bases: TGTGCCAGCAGCCACCAAAATTATGCCCAGTACTTC. Its translation is CASSHQNYAQYF.

The chain carries TRBV20-1 and TRBJ2-1, with no clear D. V was clipped by 3 bases and J by 6 bases, with 15 bases between them. Germline CDR1 and CDR2: DFQATT and SNEGSKA (reference sequence). The CDR3 has 14 residues. The CDR3 region has the DNA TGCAGTGCTAGTTCCACCAACCCTGGCAATGAGCAGTTCTTC. Translating it yields CSASSTNPGNEQFF.

The chain joins TRBV12-5 to TRBJ1-2, with D perhaps TRBD1 (6 bases). V lost 8 bases, J lost 6 bases, and 13 bases lay in between. The CDR3 sequence is 12 residues long. Germline V gene data show CDR1 as LGHNT and CDR2 as FRNRAP. CDR3 nucleotides: TGTGCTAGTAGCAAGGGGGTCGATGGCTACACCTTC. It yields the protein CASSKGVDGYTF.

V usage is TRBV9 and J usage is TRBJ2-7; the match to TRBD1 covers 12 bases. Germline trimming cut 3 bases from V and 5 bases from J; bases unmatched to any gene: 3. This CDR3 has 14 amino acids. Per the germline V gene, CDR1 is SGDLS and CDR2 is YYNGEE. The CDR3 DNA reads TGTGCCAGCAGCGAGGGACAGGGGGCCCACGAGCAGTACTTC. The encoded protein is CASSEGQGAHEQYF.

The chain joins TRBV10-3 to TRBJ2-3, with 7 bases matching TRBD1. CDR3 length: 14 residues. With 0 bases clipped from V and 6 bases from J, the junction kept 3 bases outside the gene matches. The germline V gene has CDR1 ENHRY and CDR2 SYGVKD. CDR3 DNA sequence: TGTGCCATCAGTGAGTCGACAGGGTCCGATACGCAGTATTTT. Translating gives CAISESTGSDTQYF.

The J gene is TRBJ2-5, the V gene TRBV4-3, with 7 bases aligning to TRBD1. The CDR3 covers 15 residues. Trimming took 0 bases from V and 5 from J; bases not matched to a gene: 6. Germline values: CDR1 LGHNA, CDR2 YSLEER. This CDR3 reads CASSQERGLGETQYF. The CDR3 DNA reads as TGCGCCAGCAGCCAAGAGAGGGGGCTAGGTGAGACCCAGTACTTC.

The chain carries TRBV28 and TRBJ1-1; D gene uncertain. Germline CDR1 reads MDHEN; CDR2 reads SYDVKM. CDR3 length equals 14 residues. The V and J ends lost 3 bases and 6 bases respectively, with 14 bases between them. CDR3 nucleotides: TGTGCCAGCAGTTTCACCGGGCCTCCCCCTGAAGCTTTCTTT. Translation: CASSFTGPPPEAFF.

The gene calls are TRBV12-5 and TRBJ2-1, with D possibly matching TRBD1 (6 bases). Deletions cut 2 bases from V and 2 bases from J, with 16 bases between. Germline V gives CDR1 LGHNT, CDR2 FRNRAP. This CDR3 region has 17 residues. The CDR3 here is CASGLIQPGTTYNEQFF. In DNA form, the CDR3 reads TGTGCTAGTGGTTTGATACAACCCGGGACAACCTACAATGAGCAGTTCTTC.

The chain couples TRBV11-2 to TRBJ2-7, with D tentatively TRBD1 (6 bases). Trimming cost V 1 base and J 1 base, with 8 bases left between them. The CDR3 consists of 14 residues. Germline values: CDR1 SGHAT, CDR2 FQNNGV. The CDR3 loop reads CASSLGTESYEQYF. The DNA of the CDR3 is TGTGCCAGCAGCTTAGGGACAGAGTCCTACGAGCAGTACTTC.

The chain is built from TRBV7-2 and TRBJ1-1; unclear D gene. This CDR3 is built from 14 residues. Germline V gene sequence: CDR1 SGHTA, CDR2 FQGNSA. The V end was cut by 4 bases, the J end by 0 bases, with 9 bases between. CDR3 protein: CASSSDAMNTEAFF. In nucleotides, the CDR3 is TGTGCCAGCAGCTCCGACGCCATGAACACTGAAGCTTTCTTT.

The sample holds many counts of this clone. This chain connects TRBV6-4 to TRBJ2-2; 7 nucleotides agree with TRBD1. This CDR3 comprises 14 residues. J gave up 3 bases and V 6 bases, and 4 bases lay outside the gene matches. Germline V CDR1 and CDR2: MRHNA, SNTAGT. This CDR3 reads CASRTGTDTGELFF. The DNA of the CDR3 is TGTGCCAGCAGAACCGGGACAGACACCGGGGAGCTGTTTTTT.

The rearrangement uses TRBV14 and TRBJ2-7, with D hard to call. The CDR3 covers 15 residues. The germline gives CDR1 SGHDN, CDR2 FVKESK. Trimming took off 0 bases at V and 3 bases at J, with 12 bases between the two ends. The DNA of the CDR3 is TGTGCCAGCAGCCAAGACAGAAACCAACACTACGAGCAGTACTTC. Translated: CASSQDRNQHYEQYF.

The chain couples TRBV27 to TRBJ2-7; 11 nucleotides align to TRBD2. With V trimmed by 4 bases and J by 2 bases, 10 bases remained unmatched. The CDR3 loop spans 17 amino acids. CDR1 is MNHEY and CDR2 is SMNVEV in the germline V gene (reference sequence). The CDR3 DNA sequence: TGTGCCAGCAGTTCCCACTCGACTAGCGGGGCAACCTACGAGCAGTACTTC. This gives the protein CASSSHSTSGATYEQYF.

This clone has only a few counts. The rearrangement uses TRBV6-5 and TRBJ1-6; no clear D gene. Germline values: CDR1 MNHEY, CDR2 SVGAGI. Trimming removed 0 bases from V and 7 bases from J, with 10 bases in between. The CDR3 is 15 residues long. CDR3 protein: CASSYSLVLNSPLHF. CDR3 nucleotide sequence: TGTGCCAGCAGTTACTCCCTAGTCCTCAATTCACCCCTCCACTTT.

The table lists this clone with a few counts. The chain employs TRBV19 and TRBJ2-7; D assignment may be TRBD1 or TRBD2 (6 bases each). Trimming shortened V by 3 bases and J by 3 bases, and 15 bases separated the two germline ends. Per the germline V gene, CDR1 is LNHDA and CDR2 is SQIVND (reference sequence). CDR3 length: 15 amino acids. DNA of the CDR3: TGTGCCAGTAGTATCGGAGGGGGTCGAGACTACGAGCAGTACTTC. Its translation is CASSIGGGRDYEQYF.

The genes are TRBV5-4 and TRBJ2-7; TRBD2 aligns across 15 bases. After removal of 0 bases from V and 7 bases from J, the junction contained 8 bases not matched to a gene. CDR1 is SGHNT, CDR2 YYREEE, per germline (reference sequence). This CDR3 contains 17 residues. Here the CDR3 DNA reads TGTGCCAGCAGCTTGGGCAGGGGAGGACTAGCGGGAGGGGAGCAGTACTTC. This codes for CASSLGRGGLAGGEQYF.